Below, one T cell receptor (beta chain) is given with its context. Losses at the gene ends were 1 base for V and 4 bases for J; bases not matched to a gene: 6. Germline V gene sequence: CDR1 SGHAT, CDR2 FQNNGV. The CDR3 runs 16 residues. TCRdb's copy holds only in-frame clones and misses some; the assay was immunoSEQ multiplex PCR. The sample holds roughly 320,000 clones; around 86% are singletons and the top ten take about 4.1%. This entry belongs to a study of blood T cell repertoires in COVID-19. Looking at the study overall: Some COVID-19 samples were acute and others convalescent; all came from the United States, Italy and Spain.

Material for sequencing was PBMCs or T cells enriched from blood (not recorded which). The gene calls are TRBV11-2 and TRBJ1-2; 10 bases are shared with TRBD1. This receptor was taken from a man aged 25 to 40 who had recovered from COVID-19. The chain's CDR3 is CASSLVGTGVTYGYTF. DNA for the CDR3: TGTGCCAGCAGCTTAGTTGGGACAGGGGTCACCTATGGCTACACCTTC.